One and the same sample provided the 18 T cell receptor beta chains below, sequenced in a study of T cell repertoires in cytomegalovirus infection. TCRdb recomputed calls from the reads with MiXCR, one row per CDR3 protein. The repertoire consists of roughly 920,000 distinct CDR3 sequences, with approximately 31% occurring once and the leading ten covering over 10%. Their antigens are not known. The sample was cultured CD8+ T cells from PBMCs, taken from culture after CMV antigen stimulation. These receptor sequences come from a human donor in good health (CMV status not recorded). Some clones in this sample may be carry-over from other donors' samples.

This clonotype was seen many times. This chain links TRBV7-6 with TRBJ2-7; D unclear. V was pared by 4 bases and J by 5 bases, with 21 bases between. This CDR3 spans 16 amino acids. Germline CDR1 and CDR2: SGHVS and FNYEAQ. The CDR3 nucleotides read TGTGCCAGCAGCTCCTTTCCCCAAGGATCAACGGACGAGCAGTACTTC. It specifies CASSSFPQGSTDEQYF.

In this sample, this clonotype turned up many times. V usage is TRBV7-8 and J usage is TRBJ2-2; D unclear. The CDR3 contains 16 residues. The V gene lost 0 bases and the J gene lost 4 bases, with 12 bases spanning the gap. Germline lookup yields CDR1 SGHVS and CDR2 FQNEAQ. The chain's CDR3 is CASSLARAGGTGELFF. The CDR3 nucleotides are TGTGCCAGCAGCTTAGCTAGGGCAGGTGGCACCGGGGAGCTGTTTTTT.

The V gene is TRBV12-3 or TRBV12-4, the J gene TRBJ1-1; D might be TRBD1 (6 bases). The CDR3 contains 16 residues. The V and J ends lost 4 bases and 9 bases respectively, with 24 bases between them. CDR3 residues: CASSWGPRGPSLQAFF. CDR3 nucleotide sequence: TGTGCCAGCAGTTGGGGCCCCAGGGGTCCTTCCCTCCAAGCTTTCTTT.

The chain joins TRBV2 to TRBJ2-3; 10 bases line up with TRBD2. The V segment lost 2 bases and the J segment 5 bases; nucleotides outside the gene matches: 4. Germline assignment: CDR1 SNHLY and CDR2 FYNNEI. This CDR3 comprises 15 residues. CDR3 in amino acids: CASSENLAGVDTQYF. The CDR3 nucleotides are TGTGCCAGCAGTGAAAATCTAGCGGGGGTAGATACGCAGTATTTT.

This chain connects TRBV6-1 to TRBJ2-7; D gene ambiguous. The germline gives CDR1 MNHNS, CDR2 SASEGT. Deletions cut 5 bases from V and 4 bases from J, with 3 bases between. The CDR3 extends over 10 amino acids. CDR3 in DNA: TGTGCCAGCAGTATTTACGAGCAGTACGTC. This translates into CASSIYEQYV.

Worth noting for this clonotype: One junction end disagrees with the germline gene, perhaps due to a read error. The chain joins TRBV5-3 to TRBJ2-3, with 16 bases identical to TRBD2. TRBV5-3 is annotated as an ORF whose role is uncertain. The CDR3 extends over 18 amino acids. Here the CDR3 reads CASSFGTSGGARTDTQYF. For the CDR3, the DNA is TGTGCCAGCAGCTTCGGGACTAGCGGGGGGGCCCGCACAGATACGCAGTATTTT.

This clonotype was found a few times. J is TRBJ1-1 and V is TRBV6-1; D gene uncertain. There are 12 residues in the CDR3. Germline V lookup: CDR1 MNHNS, CDR2 SASEGT. V lost 7 bases and J 7 bases, leaving 13 bases between the germline ends. The CDR3 coding sequence is TGTGCCAGCAAAGGGAGACTGATTGAAGCTTTCTTT. This gives the protein CASKGRLIEAFF.

This clonotype showed up just once. This chain links TRBV2 with TRBJ1-2, with TRBD1 matching 7 bases. The junction had 8 bases not matched to a gene; V was cut back by 10 bases and J by 6 bases. The CDR3 consists of 12 residues. Germline V gene sequence: CDR1 SNHLY, CDR2 FYNNEI. CDR3 region: CATLTGMDGYTF. The CDR3 DNA reads TGTGCCACCCTGACAGGGATGGATGGCTACACCTTC.

This clonotype was counted at least ten times. The chain has TRBV7-2 and TRBJ2-3; 8 bases match TRBD2. V shed 1 base, J shed 1 base, and the junction held 7 bases outside the gene matches. Germline V gene lookup returns CDR1 SGHTA and CDR2 FQGNSA. CDR3 length: 17 residues. Here the CDR3 reads CASSLDPLAEGTDTQYF. As DNA, the CDR3 is TGTGCCAGCAGCTTAGACCCACTAGCGGAAGGCACAGATACGCAGTATTTT.

CDR3 DNA: TGTGCCAGCAGTTTTCCACAGGGAGATGGCTACACCTTC. Translating it yields CASSFPQGDGYTF. The chain uses TRBV27 and TRBJ1-2, with TRBD1 as a possible D gene (6 bases). The CDR3 has 13 amino acids. CDR1 and CDR2 (germline): MNHEY, SMNVEV (reference sequence). V lost 3 bases and J 6 bases, leaving 11 bases between the germline ends.

In nucleotides, the CDR3 is TGTGCCAGCAGCCAAGAACCGGGGACGAGCACAGATACGCAGTATTTT. This translates into CASSQEPGTSTDTQYF. The chain recombines TRBV3-1 with TRBJ2-3; D may correspond to TRBD1 or TRBD2 (5 bases each). The germline V gene has CDR1 LGHDT and CDR2 YNNKEL (reference sequence). This CDR3 comprises 16 residues. The ends were cut back, 0 bases at V and 0 bases at J, with 10 bases in the middle.

A single count supports this clonotype. This rearrangement joins TRBV7-9 to TRBJ2-1, with 9 bases matching TRBD1. The V and J ends lost 1 base and 8 bases, in that order; junction bases with no gene match: 6. Germline CDR1 reads SEHNR; CDR2 reads FQNEAQ (reference sequence). The CDR3 extends over 15 amino acids. CDR3 in DNA: TGTGCCAGCAGCTTAGTTGGACAGGGGACATATGAGCAGTTCTTC. Protein: CASSLVGQGTYEQFF.

This clonotype was found a few times. The rearrangement joins TRBV14 to TRBJ2-1; TRBD1 is a possible D gene (5 bases). The V end was cut by 2 bases, the J end by 0 bases, with 11 bases between. The germline gives CDR1 SGHDN, CDR2 FVKESK. This CDR3 contains 16 residues. Here the CDR3 DNA reads TGTGCCAGCAGCCAAACCGGACACCGCTCCTACAATGAGCAGTTCTTC. Amino acids: CASSQTGHRSYNEQFF.

The V and J genes are TRBV7-6 and TRBJ2-5, with 9 bases identical to TRBD2. V lost 5 bases, J lost 4 bases, and 14 bases stayed unmatched. CDR1 and CDR2 (germline): SGHVS, FNYEAQ. This CDR3 comprises 17 residues. The DNA for the CDR3 is TGTGCCAGCAGCCCCACCATAGCGGGGGATTCAAGAGAGACCCAGTACTTC. Translating it yields CASSPTIAGDSRETQYF.

The chain has TRBV20-1 and TRBJ1-2; D perhaps matches TRBD1 (6 bases). The V gene's germline CDR1 is DFQATT and CDR2 SNEGSKA (reference sequence). V lost 0 bases to trimming and J lost 8 bases, with 13 bases between them. The CDR3 length is 13 residues. The CDR3 DNA follows: TGCAGTGCTAGAGAGGGACACTCTAGAGGCTACACCTTC. It encodes CSAREGHSRGYTF.

This rearrangement joins TRBV12-3 or TRBV12-4 to TRBJ1-6, with D possibly matching TRBD1 (6 bases). The CDR3 loop spans 16 amino acids. V was pared by 3 bases and J by 8 bases, with 17 bases between. CDR3 sequence (DNA): TGTGCCAGCAGTTTCGCAGGGGTGGATATCGATTCACCCCTCCACTTT. The encoded protein is CASSFAGVDIDSPLHF.

About this clonotype itself: One end of the junction varies from germline; a read error may be responsible. CDR3 DNA: TGTGCCAGCAGCTTAAATTTTGGGACACCCCAAGCCTTC. Residues: CASSLNFGTPQAF. The chain uses TRBV7-9 and TRBJ1-2; D is possibly TRBD1 (6 bases). The CDR3 has 13 residues. The germline V gene encodes CDR1 SEHNR and CDR2 FQNEAQ (reference sequence).

This clonotype was observed many times. The chain carries TRBV7-8 and TRBJ2-5; TRBD2 aligns across 9 bases. CDR1 and CDR2 (germline): SGHVS, FQNEAQ. The CDR3 loop spans 17 amino acids. V shed 1 base, J shed 0 bases, and the junction held 6 bases outside the gene matches. The CDR3 DNA is TGTGCCAGCAGCTTAGAAGGGAGCGGGGGGTACCAAGAGACCCAGTACTTC. This gives the protein CASSLEGSGGYQETQYF.